This T cell receptor (beta chain) was profiled in a study of T-cell memory formation after mild COVID-19. In regard to this clonotype: The antigen is not known.

Germline CDR1 and CDR2: SEHNR and FQNEAQ (reference sequence). The CDR3 totals 20 residues. The J segment lost 0 bases and the V segment lost 5 bases, leaving 20 bases of the junction unmatched. With constant-segment primers, 5'RACE yielded cDNA libraries of TCR alpha and TCR beta that carried sample barcodes and UMIs. TCRdb independently ran MiXCR on the 5' RACE reads; one entry per CDR3 protein. The data hold more than 400,000 distinct CDR3 sequences, with 18% observed a single time. Study-wide findings and caveats: Day 15 to 85 contractors were CD4/CD8 balanced; later expanders leaned CD4+. Cross-reactive memory appears to have joined, as suggested by some responding clones showing up in pre-infection memory. Second-wave clones peaking on day 37 lacked confirmed SARS-CoV-2 specificity.

This clonotype originated in an adult woman who had mild COVID-19 (a few samples of this study predate the infection). Cell type and time point are not known. V gene TRBV7-9 combines with J gene TRBJ2-7; 9 bases agree with TRBD1. Sequencing input: PBMCs or a T cell subset sorted from them (not recorded which). The CDR3 DNA is TGTGCCAGCAGCCCCGTGACAGGGGGAATTTCGATGGTCAGCTCCTACGAGCAGTACTTC. It codes for CASSPVTGGISMVSSYEQYF.